This is a list of T cell receptor beta chains from one sample in a study of cytomegalovirus exposure and HLA in healthy donors. Produced via immunoSEQ multiplex PCR; TCRdb's table is partial and in-frame only. This sample carries about 130,000 clones, with approximately 1.7% going to the ten biggest clones. Input material: PBMCs. The receptors come from a woman aged 40 to 50 in good health and CMV-seropositive. Both conserved end residues are part of each CDR3. A D gene is named only where the DNA matches it firmly.

TRBJ2-1 NA 16 TRBV18 TGTGCCAGCTCACCACTCTCGGGTGACCCTTTGTATGAGCAGTTCTTC CASSPLSGDPLYEQFF
TRBJ2-7 TRBD1 16 TRBV25-1 TGTGCCAGCAGTGAATCAAGTGATACAGGGGCCCACGAGCAGTACTTC CASSESSDTGAHEQYF
TRBJ1-5 TRBD1 13 TRBV19 TGTGCCAGTAATGTCTACAGGGGCCAGCCCCAGCATTTT CASNVYRGQPQHF
TRBJ1-1 NA 16 TRBV15 TGTGCCACCAGCAGAGATTTCTCTAGGGGCCGGACTGAAGCTTTCTTT CATSRDFSRGRTEAFF
TRBJ2-6 NA 18 TRBV9 TGTGCCAGCAGCGGGAGTGTTGCGAGTAGGTCTGGGGCCAACGTCCTGACTTTC CASSGSVASRSGANVLTF
TRBJ1-1 TRBD1 17 TRBV5-1 TGCGCCAGCAGCTTGCTTCAGGGGGCAGCGGTGAACACTGAAGCTTTCTTT CASSLLQGAAVNTEAFF
TRBJ1-6 TRBD1 15 TRBV28 TGTGCCAGCAGTACGGGACAGGAGTTCGTCTCACCCCTCCACTTT CASSTGQEFVSPLHF
TRBJ2-3 NA 13 TRBV29-1 TGCAGCGCCATCGAGGGAGAAACAGATACGCAGTATTTT CSAIEGETDTQYF
TRBJ2-7 NA 13 TRBV6-5 TGTGCCAGCAGCCCCGTGGGGGGATACGAGCAGTACTTC CASSPVGGYEQYF
TRBJ2-5 TRBD1 12 TRBV2 TGTGCCAGCAGTGGAAACAGGGGAATCCAGTACTTC CASSGNRGIQYF
TRBJ1-5 NA 12 TRBV28 TGTGCCAGCAGTTTATTGAGACAGCCCCAGCATTTT CASSLLRQPQHF
TRBJ2-7 NA 14 TRBV2 TGTGCCAGCAGGCCGGGTGAGGTTCCCTACGAGCAGTACTTC CASRPGEVPYEQYF
TRBJ2-3 NA 11 TRBV2 TGTGCCAGCAGCCTTGAGGATACGCAGTATTTT CASSLEDTQYF
TRBJ1-4 TRBD1 15 TRBV7-2 TGTGCCAGCAGCTCCTCACAGGGGGCTCAAGAAAAACTGTTTTTT CASSSSQGAQEKLFF
TRBJ2-3 TRBD2 17 TRBV6-7 TGTGCCAGCAGTCAGAAGGAACTAGCGGGAGACACAGATACGCAGTATTTT CASSQKELAGDTDTQYF
TRBJ2-7 TRBD2 15 TRBV7-3 TGTGCCAGCAGCCCCTGGACTAGCGGTTCCTACGAGCAGTACTTC CASSPWTSGSYEQYF
TRBJ1-2 TRBD1 16 TRBV7-2 TGTGCCAGCAGCGCTGGGACAGGGGAGGGGGGCTATGGCTACACCTTC CASSAGTGEGGYGYTF
TRBJ2-7 TRBD2 17 TRBV4-3 TGCGCCAGCAGCCCTCGAGCCGTTGGCGGGAGGCGCAACGAGCAGTACTTC CASSPRAVGGRRNEQYF
TRBJ1-4 TRBD1 14 TRBV7-2 TGTGCCAGCACCGGACAGGGGGGAAATGAAAAACTGTTTTTT CASTGQGGNEKLFF
TRBJ1-4 NA 15 TRBV15 TGTGCCACCAGCAGAGCCGGGGTTGAAGAAGAAAAACTGTTTTTT CATSRAGVEEEKLFF
TRBJ2-1 TRBD2 15 TRBV19 TGTGCCAGTAGTACTACTAGCGGCTCCTACAATGAGCAGTTCTTC CASSTTSGSYNEQFF
TRBJ2-2 NA 11 TRBV30 TGTGCCTGGAGTCCCGCCGGGGAGCTGTTTTTT CAWSPAGELFF
TRBJ2-5 TRBD2 16 TRBV4-2 TGTGCCAGCAGCCAAGTAAAAAGCGGGAGGGATGAGACCCAGTACTTC CASSQVKSGRDETQYF
TRBJ2-7 TRBD2 16 TRBV5-1 TGCGCCAGCTCCCCTGCGGCGCGGACTAGCGGTAACGAGCAGTACTTC CASSPAARTSGNEQYF
TRBJ1-2 TRBD1 13 TRBV18 TGTGCCAGCTCACCGAGGGACAGCTATGGCTACACCTTC CASSPRDSYGYTF
TRBJ2-1 TRBD2 13 TRBV7-2 TGTGCCACGCGGGAGGGGCATTACAATGAGCAGTTCTTC CATREGHYNEQFF
TRBJ2-3 NA 17 TRBV5-6 TGTGCCAGCAGCTTTCAGGGACAAGTTGTCTATACAGATACGCAGTATTTT CASSFQGQVVYTDTQYF
TRBJ2-7 NA 16 TRBV10-1 TGCGCCAGCAGTGAGTTAGTAGCGGCTAGTACCTACGAGCAGTACTTC CASSELVAASTYEQYF
TRBJ1-2 NA 13 TRBV28 TGTGCCACCCAAGTCGGGCAGGGCTATGGCTACACCTTC CATQVGQGYGYTF
TRBJ2-5 NA 13 TRBV9 TGTGCCAGCAGCGTAGGAGGGCAAGAGACCCAGTACTTC CASSVGGQETQYF
TRBJ2-7 NA 16 TRBV25-1 TGTGCCAGCAGTGAAGAAAGTGCGGGCCACTCCTACGAGCAGTACTTC CASSEESAGHSYEQYF
TRBJ1-1 NA 15 TRBV11-1 TGTGCCAGCAGCCTCCGACGGGATGGGAACACTGAAGCTTTCTTT CASSLRRDGNTEAFF
TRBJ2-7 NA 13 TRBV10-2 TGCGCTTCAACTAGGGCGCAAACCTACGAGCAGTACTTC CASTRAQTYEQYF
TRBJ1-2 NA 16 TRBV19 TGTGCCAGTAGTCCTCAGGGACAAGCCCAGGGCTATGGCTACACCTTC CASSPQGQAQGYGYTF
TRBJ2-1 NA 13 TRBV27 TGTGCCAGCAGTTTATACAAGAACAATGAGCAGTTCTTC CASSLYKNNEQFF
TRBJ2-7 NA 15 TRBV5-1 TGCGCCAGCAGCACCCGGGTAGGGGCAGCCTACGAGCAGTACTTC CASSTRVGAAYEQYF
TRBJ2-7 TRBD2 15 TRBV11-2 TGTGCCAGCAGCTTTCCCTGGACTAGCGGATCTCTACAGTACTTC CASSFPWTSGSLQYF
TRBJ2-1 NA 13 TRBV7-6 TGTGCCAGCAGCTTAGCGTTGGGGGGTGAGCAGTTCTTC CASSLALGGEQFF
TRBJ2-7 TRBD1 15 TRBV7-4 TGTGCCAGCAGCTTAGCCTCGACAGGGACCAGCGAGCAGTACTTC CASSLASTGTSEQYF
TRBJ1-2 TRBD1 16 TRBV6-6 TGTGCCAGCACTCCCCTGGGACAGGGATTTTTAGGTGGCTACACCTTC CASTPLGQGFLGGYTF
TRBJ2-7 NA 12 TRBV2 TGTGCCAGCAGTGAAGGGCAGTACGAGCAGTACTTC CASSEGQYEQYF
TRBJ2-1 TRBD2 16 TRBV5-1 TGCGCCAGCAGCTCTCTTAGCGGCCTCGGGAGGAATGAGCAGTTCTTC CASSSLSGLGRNEQFF
TRBJ2-5 TRBD1 17 TRBV9 TGTGCCAGCAGCGGACCCCGGGACAGGGTATTTGGAGAGACCCAGTACTTC CASSGPRDRVFGETQYF
TRBJ1-2 NA 16 TRBV4-2 TGTGCCAGCAGCCAAGATGACTCCTTAGCTAACTATGGCTACACCTTC CASSQDDSLANYGYTF
TRBJ1-1 NA 11 TRBV6-6 TGTGCCAGCAGTCTTTTCTATGAAGCTTTCTTT CASSLFYEAFF
TRBJ2-2 NA 16 TRBV6-4 TGTGCCAGCAGTGACTCCGCGGGTGAGAACACCGGGGAGCTGTTTTTT CASSDSAGENTGELFF
TRBJ2-2 NA 13 TRBV5-5 TGTGCCAGCAGCTTCCCGGACACCGGGGAGCTGTTTTTT CASSFPDTGELFF
TRBJ1-1 NA 13 TRBV19 TGTGCCAGTAGTATAGCCGTGAACACTGAAGCTTTCTTT CASSIAVNTEAFF
TRBJ2-7 NA 13 TRBV7-9 TGTGCCAGCAGCTTAATCGGGTTGTACGAGCAGTACTTC CASSLIGLYEQYF
TRBJ1-2 NA 15 TRBV6-1 TGTGCCAGCAGTGAACTTGAGGGAATGGGTGATGGCTACACCTTC CASSELEGMGDGYTF
TRBJ2-7 NA 14 TRBV6-6 TGTGCCAGCAGTTACTTGCCCCGCGGGCATGAGCAGTACTTC CASSYLPRGHEQYF
TRBJ2-7 NA 15 TRBV7-6 TGTGCCAGCAGCCCCCAGGACAGCGACTCCTACGAGCAGTACTTC CASSPQDSDSYEQYF
TRBJ2-5 TRBD1 13 TRBV29-1 TGCAGCGCCGCGGACAGGGGTCGAGAGACCCAGTACTTC CSAADRGRETQYF
TRBJ2-5 NA 15 TRBV7-2 TGTGCCAGCAGCTTAGGACGTACCAGGGGTGAGACCCAGTACTTC CASSLGRTRGETQYF